Shown below are 24 T cell receptor beta chains from a single sample sequenced in a study of shared clonotypes between healthy human individuals. The method was immunoSEQ multiplex PCR; TCRdb's version includes in-frame clones alone and lacks a portion of them. This sample has over a million clones; about 84% occur once, and the top ten carry 0.55% to 0.7%. The sequenced sample was memory CD4+ T cells from PBMCs. The subset: CD45RA-negative fraction. All receptors come from a man younger than 35 in good health. Some clones in this sample may be carry-over from other donors' samples.

The rearrangement links TRBV28 to TRBJ2-1; TRBD2 matches 13 bases. From germline, CDR1 is MDHEN and CDR2 SYDVKM. The CDR3 is made up of 16 amino acids. J was trimmed by 13 bases and V by 5 bases; bases with no gene match: 14. CDR3 sequence: CASSPPGLAGTFEQFF. As DNA, the CDR3 is TGTGCCAGCAGTCCCCCGGGACTAGCGGGAACTTTCGAACAGTTCTTC.

Points on this clone: A much more abundant neighbour one base away suggests this may be a read error. This chain links TRBV14 with TRBJ1-2; the match to TRBD1 covers 7 bases. The length of the CDR3 is 14 residues. CDR1 and CDR2 (germline): SGHDN, FVKESK. Trimming took 4 bases from V and 2 from J; bases not matched to a gene: 4. The CDR3 coding sequence is TGTGCCAGCAGCCCCGGGACAGCCAACTATGGCTACACCTTC. This sequence encodes CASSPGTANYGYTF.

The gene calls are TRBV29-1 and TRBJ2-1; TRBD2 is a possible D gene (5 bases). Germline V CDR1 and CDR2: SQVTM, ANQGSEA. CDR3 length equals 13 residues. The V end lost 6 bases, the J end lost 3 bases, and 12 bases lay between the germline ends. The CDR3 DNA reads as TGCAGCGTGTCTCGGCGGGTCTACAATGAGCAGTTCTTC. This encodes CSVSRRVYNEQFF.

V is TRBV6-1 and J is TRBJ2-5; D may match TRBD1 or TRBD2 (5 bases each). The CDR3 sequence is 15 residues long. CDR1 and CDR2 (germline): MNHNS, SASEGT. Trimming cost V 4 bases and J 0 bases, with 12 bases left between them. This CDR3 is CASSVGENYQETQYF. The CDR3 bases are TGTGCCAGCAGTGTGGGGGAAAACTACCAAGAGACCCAGTACTTC.

This clone was seen a single time. This chain connects TRBV20-1 to TRBJ2-7, with TRBD1 identical over 10 bases. CDR3 length: 11 amino acids. Germline V gives CDR1 DFQATT, CDR2 SNEGSKA (reference sequence). The V gene end was trimmed by 6 bases and the J gene end by 9 bases; junction bases not matched to a gene: 5. The CDR3 coding sequence is TGCAGTGCCGAGGGACAGGGGCTGCAGTACTTC. It specifies CSAEGQGLQYF.

The sample holds a few counts of this clone. The genes are TRBV30 and TRBJ1-6; TRBD1 matches 8 bases. The CDR3 totals 16 residues. Trimming cost V 3 bases and J 8 bases; bases outside gene matches: 12. The germline gives CDR1 GTSNPN, CDR2 SVGIG (reference sequence). The CDR3 bases are TGTGCCTGGAGCCCGACCGACAGGGGCTCGGATTCACCCCTCCACTTT. It encodes CAWSPTDRGSDSPLHF.

The chain couples TRBV5-4 to TRBJ2-4, with 7 bases matching TRBD1. CDR3 length: 15 residues. Germline CDR1 SGHNT, CDR2 YYREEE (reference sequence). J was trimmed by 7 bases and V by 5 bases; bases with no gene match: 12. CDR3 nucleotide sequence: TGTGCCAGCAGTACGACAGGGAACGGGCGGAACATTCAGTACTTC. Translation gives CASSTTGNGRNIQYF. The full variable domain, with the rest looked up from reference TRBV5-4 and TRBJ2-4, is ETGVTQSPTHLIKTRGQQVTLRCSSQSGHNTVSWYQQALGQGPQFIFQYYREEENGRGNFPPRFSGLQFPNYSSELNVNALELDDSALYLCASSTTGNGRNIQYFGAGTRLSVL.

The rearrangement joins TRBV11-2 to TRBJ2-7; 12 bases agree with TRBD2. The CDR3 length is 17 residues. V was clipped by 0 bases and J by 5 bases; unmatched bases: 8. Germline loops: CDR1 SGHAT, CDR2 FQNNGV. CDR3 sequence (DNA): TGTGCCAGCAGCTTAGATCTTACTAGCGGGAGGAGACACGAGCAGTACTTC. This sequence encodes CASSLDLTSGRRHEQYF. Full variable domain (missing parts from reference TRBV11-2 and TRBJ2-7): EAGVAQSPRYKIIEKRQSVAFWCNPISGHATLYWYQQILGQGPKLLIQFQNNGVVDDSQLPKDRFSAERLKGVDSTLKIQPAKLEDSAVYLCASSLDLTSGRRHEQYFGPGTRLTVT.

This clone has a single count. The rearrangement uses TRBV5-6 and TRBJ1-2; possibly TRBD1 for D (6 bases). V lost 4 bases and J 8 bases, leaving 15 bases between the germline ends. Germline CDR1 SGHDT, CDR2 YYEEEE. The CDR3 consists of 13 residues. For the CDR3, the DNA is TGTGCCAGCAGCCTCCCGGGGGGCGGCGGCTACACCTTC. It codes for CASSLPGGGGYTF.

V is TRBV4-1 and J is TRBJ2-1; D ambiguous. The CDR3 runs to 15 residues. Trimming cost V 1 base and J 3 bases, with 10 bases left between them. Per the germline V gene, CDR1 is MGHRA and CDR2 is YSYEKL. The CDR3 region is CASSQGIVDYNEQFF. For the CDR3, the DNA is TGCGCCAGCAGCCAAGGTATCGTGGACTACAATGAGCAGTTCTTC.

The chain is built from TRBV10-3 and TRBJ1-2, with a weak D call TRBD1 (5 bases). This CDR3 region has 13 residues. V was trimmed by 7 bases and J by 5 bases, leaving 14 bases between them. Germline V gene data show CDR1 as ENHRY and CDR2 as SYGVKD. In nucleotides, the CDR3 is TGTGCCATCACCCCCGGCAGGGCTTATGGCTACACCTTC. Translation gives CAITPGRAYGYTF.

As concerns this clone: This may come from a read error, since a much larger clone is one base off. The chain is built from TRBV13 and TRBJ1-5; 7 nucleotides agree with TRBD1. Looked up from germline, CDR1 is PRHDT and CDR2 is FYEKMQ (reference sequence). The CDR3 runs to 15 residues. The V gene end was trimmed by 0 bases and the J gene end by 2 bases; junction bases not matched to a gene: 1. CDR3: CASSLGTGRNQPQHF. In DNA form, the CDR3 reads TGTGCCAGCAGCTTAGGGACAGGGCGCAATCAGCCCCAGCATTTT.

The gene calls are TRBV18 and TRBJ1-1, with D maybe TRBD1 (5 bases). The germline V and J ends were trimmed by 1 base and 1 base, with 10 bases remaining between them. The V gene's germline CDR1 is KGHSH and CDR2 LQKENI. There are 15 residues in the CDR3. CDR3 sequence reads: CASSPRPDTNTEAFF. The CDR3 DNA reads as TGTGCCAGCTCACCACGGCCGGACACGAACACTGAAGCTTTCTTT.

This clone appeared a few times. This rearrangement joins TRBV4-1 to TRBJ2-2; D is undetermined. The CDR3 runs to 13 residues. Germline V lookup: CDR1 MGHRA, CDR2 YSYEKL. Trimming shortened V by 1 base and J by 7 bases, and 7 bases separated the two germline ends. The CDR3: CASSQVLGGELFF. The CDR3 DNA sequence: TGCGCCAGCAGCCAAGTCTTGGGCGGGGAGCTGTTTTTT.

The chain uses TRBV7-8 and TRBJ2-2; D could derive from TRBD1 or TRBD2 (5 bases each). This CDR3 has 17 amino acids. V lost 5 bases and J lost 0, with 16 bases in between. Per the germline V gene, CDR1 is SGHVS and CDR2 is FQNEAQ. DNA of the CDR3: TGTGCCAGCAGCCGAGCCGTGAGGGGACCGAACACCGGGGAGCTGTTTTTT. It encodes CASSRAVRGPNTGELFF.

This chain uses TRBV7-9 with TRBJ2-1; D perhaps matches TRBD2 (6 bases). V was cut by 8 bases and J by 4 bases, with 24 bases left in between. Germline lookup yields CDR1 SEHNR and CDR2 FQNEAQ (reference sequence). The CDR3 runs 17 residues. The CDR3 sequence is CASGGDRGEPNYNEQFF. The CDR3 nucleotides are TGTGCCAGCGGTGGGGATCGCGGGGAACCGAATTACAATGAGCAGTTCTTC.

Regarding this clone: Given a much more abundant clone one base away, this may be a read error. This chain connects TRBV5-1 to TRBJ2-7; 9 nucleotides agree with TRBD2. Germline CDR1 SGHRS, CDR2 YFSETQ. The CDR3 sequence is 16 residues long. J was trimmed by 3 bases and V by 9 bases; bases with no gene match: 16. The CDR3 loop reads CANTIAGASQRYEQYF. The CDR3 DNA reads TGCGCCAACACGATAGCGGGAGCATCCCAACGCTACGAGCAGTACTTC.

V is TRBV5-8 and J is TRBJ2-7, with TRBD1 matching 10 bases. The CDR3 loop spans 14 amino acids. V shed 5 bases, J shed 0 bases, and the junction held 2 bases outside the gene matches. Germline V gene data show CDR1 as SGHTS and CDR2 as YDEGEE. The CDR3 DNA follows: TGTGCCAGCAGGCGGACAGGGGGCTCCTACGAGCAGTACTTC. Translation: CASRRTGGSYEQYF.

On this clone: The identical CDR3 is also encoded by other nucleotide sequences in the sample. V is TRBV28 and J is TRBJ2-7; D unresolved. The CDR3 consists of 13 residues. Germline V gene lookup returns CDR1 MDHEN and CDR2 SYDVKM. Trimming removed 2 bases from V and 2 bases from J, with 7 bases in between. The DNA for the CDR3 is TGTGCCAGCAGTTTAGTCGGCCCCTACGAGCAGTACTTC. Encoded protein: CASSLVGPYEQYF.

The chain combines TRBV29-1 with TRBJ2-5; D possibly uses TRBD1 or TRBD2 (6 bases each). The CDR3 contains 13 residues. Trimming stripped 7 bases from V and 2 bases from J, with 14 bases between. Germline V gene data show CDR1 as SQVTM and CDR2 as ANQGSEA. Written as DNA, the CDR3 is TGCAGCGCCTCGGGGGCACTGCAAGAGACCCAGTACTTC. Protein: CSASGALQETQYF. The entire variable domain, with the rest obtained from reference TRBV29-1 and TRBJ2-5, is as follows: SAVISQKPSRDICQRGTSLTIQCQVDSQVTMMFWYRQQPGQSLTLIATANQGSEATYESGFVIDKFPISRPNLTFSTLTVSNMSPEDSSIYLCSASGALQETQYFGPGTRLLVL.

The chain links TRBV28 to TRBJ2-1; 9 bases map to TRBD1. Germline CDR1 is MDHEN and CDR2 is SYDVKM. V lost 9 bases, J lost 6 bases, and 9 bases stayed unmatched. The length of the CDR3 is 14 residues. CDR3 in amino acids: CASRLTGGGNEQFF. Written as DNA, the CDR3 is TGTGCCAGTCGATTGACAGGGGGGGGCAATGAGCAGTTCTTC.

V is TRBV25-1 and J is TRBJ2-2, with 7 nucleotides matching TRBD1. The CDR3 is made up of 15 amino acids. The junction had 1 base not matched to a gene; V was cut back by 3 bases and J by 0 bases. CDR1 and CDR2 from the germline V gene are MGHDK and SYGVNS. The CDR3 region has the DNA TGTGCCAGCAGTGATCAGGGGGCGAACACCGGGGAGCTGTTTTTT. It specifies CASSDQGANTGELFF.

CDR3 in DNA: TGTGCCAGCAGTTCTAGCGGGAGGGAAGATACGCAGTATTTT. This codes for CASSSSGREDTQYF. The V and J genes are TRBV28 and TRBJ2-3, with 12 bases lining up with TRBD2. Trimming took 4 bases from V and 5 from J; bases not matched to a gene: 1. The germline CDR1 and CDR2 sequences are MDHEN and SYDVKM. The CDR3 extends over 14 amino acids. The entire variable domain, with the rest obtained from reference TRBV28 and TRBJ2-3, is as follows: DVKVTQSSRYLVKRTGEKVFLECVQDMDHENMFWYRQDPGLGLRLIYFSYDVKMKEKGDIPEGYSVSREKKERFSLILESASTNQTSMYLCASSSSGREDTQYFGPGTRLTVL.

This clone came up a few times. The chain's CDR3 is CASSLPRPYNEQFF. CDR3 coding DNA: TGTGCCAGCAGCTTACCCAGACCCTACAATGAGCAGTTCTTC. The chain uses TRBV7-2 and TRBJ2-1; no clear D. The CDR3 has 14 amino acids. Germline V CDR1 and CDR2: SGHTA, FQGNSA. V was pared by 2 bases and J by 2 bases, with 7 bases between.